The 6 T cell receptor beta chains listed next were all sequenced from one sample in a study of cytomegalovirus exposure and HLA in healthy donors. The PCR ran on 60 Vbeta and 13 Jbeta primers. Libraries were prepared by immunoSEQ multiplex PCR; TCRdb keeps only in-frame clonotypes and omits some of them. The sample records 110,000 to 150,000 clones, roughly 85% being singletons. The sequencing sample was made of PBMCs. The receptors were gathered from a male donor in good health and CMV-seronegative.

This clone showed up just once. CDR3 nucleotide sequence: TGTGCCAGCAGTAAGTCGACAGGCCTCTCCTACAATGAGCAGTTCTTC. It codes for CASSKSTGLSYNEQFF. The chain recombines TRBV11-3 with TRBJ2-1, with D possibly being TRBD1 (6 bases). V lost 6 bases and J lost 0, with 15 bases in between. Germline loops: CDR1 SGHNT, CDR2 YENEEA. This CDR3 region has 16 residues.

The rearrangement uses TRBV4-2 and TRBJ2-7, with D perhaps matching TRBD2 (6 bases). From germline, CDR1 is LGHNA and CDR2 YNFKEQ. The CDR3 sequence is 15 residues long. The V end was cut by 2 bases, the J end by 2 bases, with 13 bases between. CDR3 sequence: CASSQRLDGAYEQYF. The CDR3 DNA is TGTGCCAGCAGCCAAAGACTAGATGGGGCCTACGAGCAGTACTTC.

The rearrangement joins TRBV7-3 to TRBJ2-5; 8 bases agree with TRBD2. The CDR3 spans 14 residues. Unmatched junction bases numbered 8, after V lost 6 bases and J lost 5 bases. Germline V gene sequence: CDR1 SGHTA, CDR2 FQGTGA. CDR3 sequence: CASSPGTSRETQYF. CDR3 coding DNA: TGTGCCAGCAGTCCCGGGACTAGTCGCGAGACCCAGTACTTC.

This clone has a handful of counts. This chain uses TRBV4-2 with TRBJ2-7; D is uncertain. This CDR3 has 14 residues. V dropped 4 bases and J dropped 1 base, with 11 bases sitting between them. The germline V gene has CDR1 LGHNA and CDR2 YNFKEQ. The CDR3 DNA follows: TGTGCCAGCAGCCTCCCCGGCGGTTCCTACGAGCAGTACTTC. Protein sequence: CASSLPGGSYEQYF.

J is TRBJ1-2 and V is TRBV28, with a possible D match to TRBD1 (6 bases). V gave up 2 bases and J gave up 5 bases, with 15 bases separating them. Germline assignment: CDR1 MDHEN and CDR2 SYDVKM. The CDR3 runs 15 residues. The CDR3 DNA is TGTGCCAGCAGTTTACCAGCCCAGGGGAATTATGGCTACACCTTC. It is translated as CASSLPAQGNYGYTF.

This chain joins TRBV11-3 and TRBJ2-1; the match to TRBD1 covers 10 bases. V lost 5 bases and J lost 7; bases outside the gene matches: 5. Germline V CDR1 and CDR2: SGHNT, YENEEA. This CDR3 spans 14 amino acids. DNA for the CDR3: TGTGCCAGCAGCCAACGACAGGGGGCTAATGAGCAGTTCTTC. As protein: CASSQRQGANEQFF.